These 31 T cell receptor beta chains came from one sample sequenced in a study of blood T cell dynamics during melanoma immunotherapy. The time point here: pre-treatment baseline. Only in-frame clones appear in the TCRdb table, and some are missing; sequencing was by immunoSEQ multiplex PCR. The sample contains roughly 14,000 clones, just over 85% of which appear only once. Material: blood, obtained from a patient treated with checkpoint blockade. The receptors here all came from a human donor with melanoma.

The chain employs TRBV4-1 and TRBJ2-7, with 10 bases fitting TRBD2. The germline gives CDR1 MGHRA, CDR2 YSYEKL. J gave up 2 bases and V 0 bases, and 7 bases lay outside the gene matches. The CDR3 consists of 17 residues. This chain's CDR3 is CASSQEASGTSAYEQYF. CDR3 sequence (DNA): TGCGCCAGCAGCCAAGAGGCCTCCGGGACTAGCGCCTACGAGCAGTACTTC.

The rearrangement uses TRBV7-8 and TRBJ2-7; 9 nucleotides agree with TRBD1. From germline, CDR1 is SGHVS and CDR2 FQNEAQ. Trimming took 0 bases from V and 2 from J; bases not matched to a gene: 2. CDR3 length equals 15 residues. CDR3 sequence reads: CASSLATGGPYEQYF. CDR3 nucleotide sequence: TGTGCCAGCAGCTTAGCGACAGGGGGACCCTACGAGCAGTACTTC.

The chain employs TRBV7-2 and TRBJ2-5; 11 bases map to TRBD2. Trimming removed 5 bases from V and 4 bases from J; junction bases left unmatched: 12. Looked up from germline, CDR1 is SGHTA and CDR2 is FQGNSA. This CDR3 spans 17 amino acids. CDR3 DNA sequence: TGTGCCAGCAGCCCCGGGGGTAGCGGGGGGGCCGGAGAGACCCAGTACTTC. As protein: CASSPGGSGGAGETQYF.

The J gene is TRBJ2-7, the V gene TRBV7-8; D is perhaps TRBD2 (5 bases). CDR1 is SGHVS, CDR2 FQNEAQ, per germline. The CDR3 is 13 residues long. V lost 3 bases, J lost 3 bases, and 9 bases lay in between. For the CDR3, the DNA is TGTGCCAGCAGCTTTGGGGAGCACTACGAGCAGTACTTC. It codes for CASSFGEHYEQYF.

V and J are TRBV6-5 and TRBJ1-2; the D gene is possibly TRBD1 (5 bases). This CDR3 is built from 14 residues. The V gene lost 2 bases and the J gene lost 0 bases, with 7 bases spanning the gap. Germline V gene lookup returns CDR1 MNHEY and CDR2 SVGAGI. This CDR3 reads CASSYQGANYGYTF. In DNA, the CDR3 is TGTGCCAGCAGTTACCAGGGAGCTAACTATGGCTACACCTTC.

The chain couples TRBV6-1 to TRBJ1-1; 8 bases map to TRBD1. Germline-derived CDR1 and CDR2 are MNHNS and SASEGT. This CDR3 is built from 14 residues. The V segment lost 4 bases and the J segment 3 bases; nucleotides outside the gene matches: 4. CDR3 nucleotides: TGTGCCAGCAGTGCCGACAGGGGTGACACTGAAGCTTTCTTT. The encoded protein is CASSADRGDTEAFF.

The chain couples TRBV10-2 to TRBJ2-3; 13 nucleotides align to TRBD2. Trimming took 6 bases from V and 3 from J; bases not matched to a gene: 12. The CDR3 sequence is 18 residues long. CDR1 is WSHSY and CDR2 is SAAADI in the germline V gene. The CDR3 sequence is CASSLRLAGGHGTDTQYF. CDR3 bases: TGCGCCAGCAGCCTACGACTAGCGGGGGGACATGGTACAGATACGCAGTATTTT.

The CDR3 DNA sequence: TGTGCCAGCAGCCAAGCCCAGGGCTTACTTAATGAAAAACTGTTTTTT. Its protein product is CASSQAQGLLNEKLFF. V is TRBV14 and J is TRBJ1-4, with a possible D match to TRBD1 (5 bases). V was cut by 1 base and J by 4 bases, with 13 bases left in between. CDR1 and CDR2 from the germline V gene are SGHDN and FVKESK. The CDR3 spans 16 residues. Using reference TRBV14 and TRBJ1-4 for the parts outside the CDR3, the full variable domain is EAGVTQFPSHSVIEKGQTVTLRCDPISGHDNLYWYRRVMGKEIKFLLHFVKESKQDESGMPNNRFLAERTGGTYSTLKVQPAELEDSGVYFCASSQAQGLLNEKLFFGSGTQLSVL.

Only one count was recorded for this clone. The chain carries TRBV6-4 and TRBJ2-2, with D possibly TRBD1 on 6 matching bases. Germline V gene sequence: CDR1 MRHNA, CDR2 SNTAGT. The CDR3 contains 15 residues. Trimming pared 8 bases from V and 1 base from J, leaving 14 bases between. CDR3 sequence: CASFLPGQNTGELFF. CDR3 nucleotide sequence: TGTGCCAGCTTTCTACCGGGACAGAACACCGGGGAGCTGTTTTTT.

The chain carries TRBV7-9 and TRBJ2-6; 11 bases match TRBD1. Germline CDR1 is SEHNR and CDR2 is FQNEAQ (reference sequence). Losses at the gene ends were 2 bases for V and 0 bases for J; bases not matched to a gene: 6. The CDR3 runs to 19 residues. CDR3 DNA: TGTGCCAGCAGCTTACTTCCCGGGACAGGGGGCTCTGGGGCCAACGTCCTGACTTTC. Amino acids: CASSLLPGTGGSGANVLTF.

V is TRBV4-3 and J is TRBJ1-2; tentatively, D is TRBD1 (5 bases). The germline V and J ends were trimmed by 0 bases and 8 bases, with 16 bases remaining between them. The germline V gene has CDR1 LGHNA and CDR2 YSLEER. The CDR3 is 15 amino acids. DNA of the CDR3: TGCGCCAGCAGCCAAGAAGGTTACAGGTCATGGGGCTACACCTTC. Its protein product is CASSQEGYRSWGYTF.

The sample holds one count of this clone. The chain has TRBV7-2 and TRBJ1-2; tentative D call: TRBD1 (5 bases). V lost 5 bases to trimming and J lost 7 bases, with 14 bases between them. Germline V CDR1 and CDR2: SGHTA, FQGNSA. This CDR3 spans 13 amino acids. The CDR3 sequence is CASSRGGGVGYTF. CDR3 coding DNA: TGTGCCAGCAGCCGGGGCGGAGGGGTTGGCTACACCTTC.

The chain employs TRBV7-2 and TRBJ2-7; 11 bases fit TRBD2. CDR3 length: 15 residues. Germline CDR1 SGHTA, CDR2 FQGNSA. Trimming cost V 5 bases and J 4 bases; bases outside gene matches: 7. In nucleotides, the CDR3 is TGTGCCAGCAGCACCTCTAGCGGGGGGAATTACGAGCAGTACTTC. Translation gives CASSTSSGGNYEQYF.

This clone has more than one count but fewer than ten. The CDR3 spells CSVEDGTARGYTF. In DNA form, the CDR3 reads TGCAGCGTTGAAGACGGGACAGCACGCGGCTACACCTTC. The chain carries TRBV29-1 and TRBJ1-2, with 7 bases matching TRBD1. The CDR3 consists of 13 residues. Trimming took 0 bases from V and 8 from J; bases not matched to a gene: 6. Germline-derived CDR1 and CDR2 are SQVTM and ANQGSEA.

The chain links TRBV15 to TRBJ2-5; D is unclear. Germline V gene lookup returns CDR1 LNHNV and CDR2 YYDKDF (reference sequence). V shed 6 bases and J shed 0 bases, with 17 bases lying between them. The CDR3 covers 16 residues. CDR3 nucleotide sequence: TGTGCCACCAGAGAGAACAAAGTCAACTACCAAGAGACCCAGTACTTC. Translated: CATRENKVNYQETQYF.

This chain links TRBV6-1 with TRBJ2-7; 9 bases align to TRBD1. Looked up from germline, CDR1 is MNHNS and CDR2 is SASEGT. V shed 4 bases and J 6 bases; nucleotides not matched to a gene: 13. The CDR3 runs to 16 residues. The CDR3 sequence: CASSVLNTGTGREQYV. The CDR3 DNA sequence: TGTGCCAGCAGTGTTTTAAACACCGGGACAGGGCGCGAGCAGTACGTC.

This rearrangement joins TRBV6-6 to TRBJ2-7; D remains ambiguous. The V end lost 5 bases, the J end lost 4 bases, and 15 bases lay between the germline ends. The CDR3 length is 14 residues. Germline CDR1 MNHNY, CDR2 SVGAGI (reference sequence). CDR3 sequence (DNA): TGTGCCAGCAGTGCGGACGGTTCCACGTACGAGCAGTACTTC. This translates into CASSADGSTYEQYF.

The DNA for the CDR3 is TGCGCCAGCAGCTTGGTGGTGTCTAGCACAGATACGCAGTATTTT. This sequence encodes CASSLVVSSTDTQYF. The V gene is TRBV5-1, the J gene TRBJ2-3; D not resolved. The CDR3 consists of 15 residues. Germline CDR1 reads SGHRS; CDR2 reads YFSETQ. Trimming left V 0 bases short and J 0 bases short, with 8 bases between.

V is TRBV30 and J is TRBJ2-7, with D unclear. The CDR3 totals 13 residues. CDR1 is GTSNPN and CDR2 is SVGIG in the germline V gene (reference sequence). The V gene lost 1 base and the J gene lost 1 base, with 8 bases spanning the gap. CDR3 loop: CAWSGSGSYEQYV. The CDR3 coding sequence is TGTGCCTGGAGTGGCTCAGGTTCCTACGAGCAGTACGTC.

CDR3 coding DNA: TGTGCCAGCTCACCAAGGAAACAGGTGAATGGCTACACCTTC. This codes for CASSPRKQVNGYTF. The chain links TRBV18 to TRBJ1-2; possibly TRBD1 for D (5 bases). CDR1 is KGHSH and CDR2 is LQKENI in the germline V gene. Trimming stripped 2 bases from V and 6 bases from J, with 13 bases between. The CDR3 length is 14 residues.

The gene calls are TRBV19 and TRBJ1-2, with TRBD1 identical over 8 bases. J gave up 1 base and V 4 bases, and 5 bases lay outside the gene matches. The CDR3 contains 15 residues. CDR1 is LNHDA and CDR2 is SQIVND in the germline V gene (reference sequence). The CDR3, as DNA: TGTGCCAGTAGTAGCGGGGACAGGATTAACTATGGCTACACCTTC. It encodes CASSSGDRINYGYTF. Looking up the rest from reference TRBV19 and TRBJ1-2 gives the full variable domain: DGGITQSPKYLFRKEGQNVTLSCEQNLNHDAMYWYRQDPGQGLRLIYYSQIVNDFQKGDIAEGYSVSREKKESFPLTVTSAQKNPTAFYLCASSSGDRINYGYTFGSGTRLTVV.

For the CDR3, the DNA is TGTGCCAGCAGCCAAGATTCTCTCTACGGCGAGCAGTACTTC. It is translated as CASSQDSLYGEQYF. The V call is TRBV14, the J call TRBJ2-7; the D is unclear. V lost 0 bases and J lost 6, with 12 bases in between. Germline V gene lookup returns CDR1 SGHDN and CDR2 FVKESK. The CDR3 totals 14 residues.

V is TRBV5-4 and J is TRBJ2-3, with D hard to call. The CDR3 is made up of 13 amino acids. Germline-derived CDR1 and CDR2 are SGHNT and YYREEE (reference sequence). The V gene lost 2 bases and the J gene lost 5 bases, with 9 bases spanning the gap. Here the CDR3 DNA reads TGTGCCAGCAGCTTCACCGTAGGAGATACGCAGTATTTT. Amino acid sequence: CASSFTVGDTQYF.

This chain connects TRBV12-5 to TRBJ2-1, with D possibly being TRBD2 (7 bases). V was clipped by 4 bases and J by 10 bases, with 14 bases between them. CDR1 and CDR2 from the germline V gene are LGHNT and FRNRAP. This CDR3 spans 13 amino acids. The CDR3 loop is CASGWGGSSEQFF. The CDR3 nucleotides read TGTGCTAGTGGTTGGGGGGGCTCGAGCGAGCAGTTCTTC.

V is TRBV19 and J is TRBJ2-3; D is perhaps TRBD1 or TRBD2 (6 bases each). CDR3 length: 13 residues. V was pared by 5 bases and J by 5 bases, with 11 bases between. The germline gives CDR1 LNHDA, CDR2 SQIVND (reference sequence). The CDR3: CASSAQGGDTQYF. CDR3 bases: TGTGCCAGTAGTGCACAGGGAGGAGATACGCAGTATTTT.

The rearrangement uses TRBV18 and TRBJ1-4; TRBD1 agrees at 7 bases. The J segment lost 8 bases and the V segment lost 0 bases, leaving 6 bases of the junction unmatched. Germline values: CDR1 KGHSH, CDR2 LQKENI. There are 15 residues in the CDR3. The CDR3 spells CASSPPTGPPEKLFF. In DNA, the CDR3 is TGTGCCAGCTCACCACCGACAGGGCCGCCGGAAAAACTGTTTTTT.

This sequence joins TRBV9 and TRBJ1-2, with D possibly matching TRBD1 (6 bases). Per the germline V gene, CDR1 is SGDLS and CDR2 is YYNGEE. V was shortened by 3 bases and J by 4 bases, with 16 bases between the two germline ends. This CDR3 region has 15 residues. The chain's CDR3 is CASSGGPGASYGYTF. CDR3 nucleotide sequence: TGTGCCAGCAGCGGGGGCCCAGGGGCCAGCTATGGCTACACCTTC.

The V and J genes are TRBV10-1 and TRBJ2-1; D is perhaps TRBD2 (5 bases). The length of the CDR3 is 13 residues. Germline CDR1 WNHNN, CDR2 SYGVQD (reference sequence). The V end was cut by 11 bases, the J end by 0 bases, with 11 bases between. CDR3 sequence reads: CASSGSSYNEQFF. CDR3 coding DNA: TGCGCCTCCTCGGGGAGCTCCTACAATGAGCAGTTCTTC.

The CDR3 spells CASSEGGGNEQFF. CDR3 nucleotide sequence: TGTGCCAGCAGTGAAGGAGGGGGGAATGAGCAGTTCTTC. The chain employs TRBV6-1 and TRBJ2-1; either TRBD1 or TRBD2 may fit D (6 bases each). The CDR3 loop spans 13 amino acids. V shed 1 base and J shed 7 bases, with 8 bases lying between them. CDR1 is MNHNS, CDR2 SASEGT, per germline.

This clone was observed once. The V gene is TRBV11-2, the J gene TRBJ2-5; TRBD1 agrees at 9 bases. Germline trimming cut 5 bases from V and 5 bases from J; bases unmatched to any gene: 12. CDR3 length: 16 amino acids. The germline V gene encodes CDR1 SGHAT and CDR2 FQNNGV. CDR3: CASSKGKRTGAETQYF. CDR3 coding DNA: TGTGCCAGCAGCAAGGGAAAGCGGACAGGGGCGGAGACCCAGTACTTC.

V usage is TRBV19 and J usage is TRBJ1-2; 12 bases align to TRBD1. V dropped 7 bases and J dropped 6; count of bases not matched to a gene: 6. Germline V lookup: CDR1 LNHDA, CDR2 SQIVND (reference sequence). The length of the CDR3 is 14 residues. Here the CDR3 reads CASTRDRGLDGYTF. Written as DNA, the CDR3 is TGTGCCAGTACGCGGGACAGGGGGCTTGATGGCTACACCTTC.